This T cell receptor (beta chain) was profiled in a study of blood T cell repertoires in COVID-19 (dated by TCRdb to 2018 to 2020). Context from the whole study: Samples from collaborators originated in the United States, Italy and Spain and spanned both the acute and convalescent phases of COVID-19. The repertoires were released in a freely available public database meant as a resource for research on the immune response to SARS-CoV-2. The prospective study material was composed of cDNA or gDNA derived from T cells, B-cell-depleted T cells, or PBMCs. The dataset comprised deeply sampled blood TCRbeta repertoires from subjects exposed to, actively infected with, or recovered from COVID-19. Nearly every sample came with metadata listing a de-identified subject ID, COVID-19 status, age in years and sex. Samples were obtained from the ongoing ImmuneRACE study (first 160 participants) and from 1,200 or so subjects provided by 6 global collaborators. HLA class I and class II types, where available, came from metadata supplied by the sample provider rather than from assay-based typing.

On the study overall, not on this receptor specifically: The amount of clinical and demographic metadata varied by source and participant and was provided uncurated.

Worth noting for this clone: Its antigen is still unknown. It has no much larger one-base neighbor in the sample; base qualities were not kept.

Participants in the prospective study were aged 18 to 89 years, lived in 20 to 25 United States geographic areas, and enrolled through a virtual design. Cohort assignment in the prospective study relied on participant-reported clinical history from a screening survey and a study questionnaire. Recovered participants in ImmuneRACE Cohort 3 were defined as having two consecutive negative NP/OP PCR tests, clearance from a healthcare professional, or resolution of symptoms. In the prospective study, whole blood, serum and a nasopharyngeal or oropharyngeal swab were collected from each participant by mobile phlebotomists. Over an approximately two-month period, participants in the prospective study had the option of providing additional blood draws and questionnaires. Prospective study blood samples were shipped either frozen or at room temperature before DNA extraction. Per the germline V gene, LGHNT is the CDR1 and FRNRAP is the CDR2. The germline V end is reduced by 0 bases and the J end by 5 bases; junction bases left unmatched: 12. The CDR3 numbers 20 residues from cysteine through phenylalanine. Only the CDR3 portion is preserved as DNA: 60 bases, with reading frame beginning at the first base.

TCRbeta CDR3 regions were amplified from genomic DNA by means of the immunoSEQ Assay, a bias-controlled multiplex PCR. In the original analysis: The number of nucleated cells in each sample was estimated from the amplification of reference gene primers within the assay. Sequence reads were collapsed and filtered to measure the absolute abundance of every unique TCRbeta CDR3 rearrangement. For each sample, productive Simpson clonality was calculated as the square root of Simpson's diversity index over productive rearrangements. The clones in this table, taken by TCRdb from immuneACCESS, are in-frame only. Not every clone is retained; where verified, under half of the shortfall comes from an unresolved V gene, and the cause of the rest is unknown. V, J and clone size reflect that table, while D and trimming were determined from the DNA. This sample comprises under 350,000 clones, 85% to 90% of them detected only once. About 4.1% of the sample comes from the top ten.

Material: PBMCs or T cells enriched from blood (not recorded which). The V and J genes are TRBV12-5 and TRBJ2-1; 14 junctional bases match TRBD2. This clonotype was obtained from a man between 25 and 39 years old who had recovered from COVID-19. The nucleotide sequence is TGTGCTAGTGGTTTGGTACCCCCGCGACTAGCGGGAGGGGGCCACAATGAGCAGTTCTTC. This yields the protein CASGLVPPRLAGGGHNEQFF.